A selection of T cell receptor beta chains follows, all from one sample in a study of blood T cell repertoires in COVID-19. The data were produced by immunoSEQ multiplex PCR, yet TCRdb's version contains in-frame clones alone and is incomplete. The repertoire holds 110,000 or so clones, over 75% seen once, with 2% to 3% in the top ten. The sample comprised peripheral blood. These receptors were obtained from a man aged 45-65 years with acute or convalescent COVID-19. Each CDR3 is given with its conserved first and last residue. A D gene is named only where the DNA matches it firmly. Size is omitted from some rows. Given values are once, few, many or a class for expanded clones.

j_call d_call v_call clone_size cdr3_aa cdr3_nt
TRBJ1-2 TRBD1 TRBV27 - CASSLTRGFYGYTF TGTGCCAGCAGTTTGACCAGGGGGTTCTATGGCTACACCTTC
TRBJ1-2 - TRBV5-1 - CASSFRDYRFDGYTF TGCGCCAGCAGCTTCCGTGATTACCGGTTCGATGGCTACACCTTC
TRBJ1-3 - TRBV6-5 - CASRTTGGAGNTIYF TGTGCCAGCAGAACCACAGGTGGAGCTGGAAACACCATATATTTT
TRBJ1-6 TRBD1 TRBV28 - CASSLDYRGSPLHF TGTGCCAGCAGTTTAGACTACAGGGGTTCACCCCTCCACTTT
TRBJ1-5 - TRBV5-6 - CASSGHGGQPQHF TGTGCCAGCAGCGGACACGGAGGGCAGCCCCAGCATTTT
TRBJ2-7 TRBD2 TRBV6-5 few CASSLYSGSETYEQYF TGTGCCAGCAGTTTATATAGCGGGAGCGAGACCTACGAGCAGTACTTC
TRBJ1-2 - TRBV5-4 few CASSTHREDGYTF TGTGCCAGCAGCACCCACAGGGAAGATGGCTACACCTTC
TRBJ1-4 TRBD1 TRBV5-1 few CASSSHGTGEKLFF TGCGCCAGCAGCTCCCATGGGACAGGAGAAAAACTGTTTTTT
TRBJ2-2 - TRBV30 - CAWQAINTGELFF TGTGCCTGGCAGGCTATCAACACCGGGGAGCTGTTTTTT
TRBJ1-1 - TRBV6-4 - CASSRREDTEAFF TGTGCCAGCAGTAGGAGGGAGGACACTGAAGCTTTCTTT
TRBJ2-7 TRBD1 TRBV7-6 few CASSRDSSYEQYF TGTGCCAGCAGCCGGGACAGCTCCTACGAGCAGTACTTC
TRBJ1-3 - TRBV6-5 - CASSYSKQAGNTIYF TGTGCCAGCAGTTACTCGAAGCAGGCAGGAAACACCATATATTTT
TRBJ2-3 - TRBV28 - CASGRGTSTDTQYF TGTGCCAGCGGGAGGGGGACCAGCACAGATACGCAGTATTTT
TRBJ1-1 TRBD1 TRBV6-5 - CASRVGQGSEAFF TGTGCCAGCAGGGTAGGACAGGGTTCGGAAGCTTTCTTT
TRBJ2-7 - TRBV27 - CASSFAGLSGFEQYF TGTGCCAGCAGTTTCGCGGGACTGTCGGGTTTCGAGCAGTACTTC
TRBJ2-3 TRBD2 TRBV18 - CASSPSRGGGGARTDTQYF TGTGCCAGCTCACCCTCCCGAGGCGGCGGGGGGGCCAGGACAGATACGCAGTATTTT
TRBJ1-2 TRBD1 TRBV27 few CASSPDRINGYTF TGTGCCAGCAGTCCGGACAGGATCAATGGCTACACCTTC
TRBJ2-7 - TRBV3-1/TRBV3-2 - CASSQDPQGREQYF TGTGCCAGCAGCCAAGATCCCCAGGGGCGTGAGCAGTACTTC
TRBJ2-1 TRBD2 TRBV10-3 - CAIKGLAGRNEQFF TGTGCCATCAAGGGACTAGCGGGAAGGAATGAGCAGTTCTTC
TRBJ2-3 TRBD2 TRBV27 few CASSLMGLAGGTQYF TGTGCCAGCAGTTTAATGGGACTAGCGGGAGGTACGCAGTATTTT
TRBJ1-1 - TRBV11-2 many CASSLDRDTEAFF TGTGCCAGCAGCTTAGACAGGGACACTGAAGCTTTCTTT
TRBJ1-5 - TRBV3-1/TRBV3-2 - CASSRQVDQPQHF TGTGCCAGCAGCAGACAGGTCGATCAGCCCCAGCATTTT
TRBJ2-3 TRBD2 TRBV7-7 - CASSSGTRAPDTQYF TGTGCCAGCAGCAGCGGGACCCGGGCCCCAGATACGCAGTATTTT
TRBJ2-1 TRBD2 TRBV5-1 once CASTVRLAGHNEQFF TGCGCCAGCACCGTCAGACTAGCGGGGCACAATGAGCAGTTCTTC
TRBJ1-2 TRBD1 TRBV5-5 - CASSPGQANYGYTF TGTGCCAGCTCCCCGGGACAGGCTAACTATGGCTACACCTTC
TRBJ1-4 - TRBV5-1 - CASSWRGSNEKLFF TGCGCCAGCAGCTGGCGAGGGTCTAATGAAAAACTGTTTTTT
TRBJ1-6 - TRBV3-1/TRBV3-2 - CASSQDSGVTSSPLHF TGTGCCAGCAGCCAAGATTCCGGGGTTACTAGTTCACCCCTCCACTTT
TRBJ2-7 TRBD1 TRBV18 - CASSPRGGVTSEQYF TGTGCCAGCTCACCGCGAGGGGGCGTAACGTCCGAGCAGTACTTC
TRBJ2-1 TRBD2 TRBV7-8 - CASSLGLALEQFF TGTGCCAGCAGCTTAGGACTAGCGCTTGAGCAGTTCTTC
TRBJ2-3 TRBD2 TRBV10-3 once CAIGLAVADTQYF TGTGCCATCGGACTAGCGGTCGCAGATACGCAGTATTTT
TRBJ1-5 TRBD1 TRBV6-6 once CASSPQGGQPQHF TGTGCCAGCAGCCCCCAAGGGGGCCAGCCCCAGCATTTT
TRBJ1-1 - TRBV5-1 - CASRENLMDTEAFF TGCGCCAGCAGGGAGAACCTAATGGACACTGAAGCTTTCTTT
TRBJ1-3 TRBD1 TRBV6-5 once CASSHRGSGNTIYF TGTGCCAGCAGCCACAGGGGGAGTGGAAACACCATATATTTT
TRBJ2-7 - TRBV5-8 - CASSFTYEQYF TGTGCCAGCAGCTTTACCTACGAGCAGTACTTC
TRBJ1-5 TRBD1 TRBV6-1 - CASSVGTGRRYQPQHF TGTGCCAGCAGTGTAGGGACAGGGAGGAGGTATCAGCCCCAGCATTTT
TRBJ2-7 TRBD2 TRBV5-4 - CASSLGGGGTYEQYF TGTGCCAGCAGCTTGGGCGGGGGGGGGACCTACGAGCAGTACTTC
TRBJ2-2 - TRBV5-6 - CASSFSVGELFF TGTGCCAGCAGCTTCTCGGTCGGGGAGCTGTTTTTT
TRBJ2-3 TRBD1 TRBV7-7 - CASSWDSSTDTQYF TGTGCCAGCAGCTGGGACAGCAGCACAGATACGCAGTATTTT
TRBJ1-4 - TRBV19 - CASGRASEKLFF TGTGCCAGTGGTAGGGCGAGTGAAAAACTGTTTTTT
TRBJ2-1 - TRBV5-4 - CASSWSGSYNEQFF TGTGCCAGCAGCTGGAGCGGTTCCTACAATGAGCAGTTCTTC
TRBJ2-7 - TRBV7-8 - CASSLSRYEQYF TGTGCCAGCAGCTTATCGCGCTACGAGCAGTACTTC
TRBJ2-7 - TRBV10-3 few CAISESPGGGEQYF TGTGCCATCAGTGAGTCCCCCGGGGGAGGCGAGCAGTACTTC
TRBJ1-1 - TRBV28 - CASSVGTLRMNTEAFF TGTGCCAGCAGCGTCGGGACATTACGTATGAACACTGAAGCTTTCTTT
TRBJ1-2 - TRBV30 - CAWTESYGYTF TGTGCCTGGACCGAGAGCTATGGCTACACCTTC
TRBJ2-5 TRBD1 TRBV7-9 - CASTQGAQETQYF TGTGCCAGCACCCAGGGGGCACAAGAGACCCAGTACTTC
TRBJ2-2 - TRBV11-2 - CASTPTEGPNTGELFF TGTGCCAGCACCCCCACGGAGGGGCCGAACACCGGGGAGCTGTTTTTT
TRBJ2-1 TRBD2 TRBV18 - CASSPSAGFEIGNEQFF TGTGCCAGCTCACCCTCAGCGGGATTCGAGATAGGCAATGAGCAGTTCTTC
TRBJ1-5 - TRBV2 - CASMVDIDQPQHF TGTGCCAGCATGGTGGACATTGATCAGCCCCAGCATTTT
TRBJ2-7 - TRBV27 - CASSLILGGTYEQYF TGTGCCAGCAGTTTAATTCTGGGGGGAACCTACGAGCAGTACTTC
TRBJ1-2 - TRBV6-2/TRBV6-3 - CASSYSINSSRGLSYGYTF TGTGCCAGCAGTTATAGTATTAATAGTAGTAGGGGGTTGAGCTATGGCTACACCTTC
TRBJ1-4 TRBD1 TRBV10-1 - CASSDNPGQGFEKLFF TGCGCCAGCAGTGACAATCCGGGACAGGGGTTTGAAAAACTGTTTTTT
TRBJ1-4 TRBD1 TRBV5-5 - CASSLQGTGEKLFF TGTGCCAGCAGCTTGCAGGGGACAGGGGAAAAACTGTTTTTT
TRBJ2-5 TRBD1 TRBV24-1 - CATSDSRLKGQGAETQYF TGTGCCACCAGTGATTCTCGCCTGAAGGGACAGGGGGCGGAGACCCAGTACTTC
TRBJ2-2 - TRBV28 few CASTTVDTGELFF TGTGCCAGCACCACGGTCGACACCGGGGAGCTGTTTTTT
TRBJ1-1 - TRBV19 few CASSRYGENTEAFF TGTGCCAGTAGTCGGTACGGGGAGAACACTGAAGCTTTCTTT